These 21 T cell receptor beta chains were sequenced from one sample in a study of T cell responses to AZD1222 COVID-19 vaccine. The protocol was immunoSEQ multiplex PCR, while the TCRdb copy is restricted to in-frame clones and leaves out a portion. The table shows about 120,000 clones, with 85% to 90% occurring only once. The sequenced sample was peripheral blood, obtained 28 days after the second AZD1222 dose. These receptors were collected from an adult who received the AZD1222 COVID-19 vaccine.

The gene calls are TRBV6-5 and TRBJ2-7; TRBD2 matches 10 bases. Germline assignment: CDR1 MNHEY and CDR2 SVGAGI. This CDR3 is built from 11 residues. The V segment lost 9 bases and the J segment 7 bases; nucleotides outside the gene matches: 3. In DNA form, the CDR3 reads TGTGCCAGTGGGACTAGCGATGAGCAGTACTTC. Translating gives CASGTSDEQYF.

The chain joins TRBV24-1 to TRBJ2-7, with 8 positions matching TRBD1. The CDR3 extends over 15 amino acids. From germline, CDR1 is KGHDR and CDR2 SFDVKD. With V trimmed by 2 bases and J by 4 bases, 6 bases remained unmatched. The CDR3 loop is CATSDSRTGGYEQYF. In DNA, the CDR3 is TGTGCCACCAGTGATTCCCGTACAGGGGGATACGAGCAGTACTTC.

The chain is built from TRBV19 and TRBJ2-2; the D gene is possibly TRBD2 (5 bases). Germline V gene lookup returns CDR1 LNHDA and CDR2 SQIVND (reference sequence). V was trimmed by 6 bases and J by 6 bases, leaving 14 bases between them. CDR3 length: 14 amino acids. The CDR3 reads CASRLRALPGELFF. Here the CDR3 DNA reads TGTGCCAGTAGGTTGAGGGCCCTCCCCGGGGAGCTGTTTTTT.

The CDR3 DNA is TGTGCCAGCAGTTTTTCTGAGCAGTTCTTC. Translating it yields CASSFSEQFF. The chain joins TRBV28 to TRBJ2-1; D gene unclear. V was pared by 3 bases and J by 9 bases, with 3 bases between. The CDR3 totals 10 residues. CDR1 and CDR2 from the germline V gene are MDHEN and SYDVKM.

This clone was detected once. The chain employs TRBV25-1 and TRBJ2-2, with 7 bases identical to TRBD1. The CDR3 covers 13 residues. J was trimmed by 6 bases and V by 6 bases; bases with no gene match: 4. Germline V lookup: CDR1 MGHDK, CDR2 SYGVNS. This chain's CDR3 is CASRRTGAGELFF. CDR3 nucleotides: TGTGCCAGCAGGAGAACAGGGGCCGGGGAGCTGTTTTTT.

The V and J genes are TRBV18 and TRBJ2-7, with TRBD2 matching over 16 bases. In germline, CDR1 is KGHSH, CDR2 LQKENI. This CDR3 comprises 17 residues. The V segment lost 6 bases and the J segment 2 bases; nucleotides outside the gene matches: 7. The CDR3 DNA reads TGTGCCAGCTCGTCACCGGGACTAGCGGGAGGGACCTACGAGCAGTACTTC. The encoded protein is CASSSPGLAGGTYEQYF.

CDR3 in DNA: TGTGCCAGCAGAACCCGACAGGGGCGAGGCTACACCTTC. Translation gives CASRTRQGRGYTF. The J gene is TRBJ1-2, the V gene TRBV13; 8 bases are a match to TRBD1. The CDR3 has 13 amino acids. CDR1 and CDR2 (germline): PRHDT, FYEKMQ (reference sequence). V lost 6 bases, J lost 8 bases, and 8 bases stayed unmatched.

This clone was counted a few times. CDR3 sequence (DNA): TGTGCCAGCAGCTCCTCGGACGGTTACGAGCAGTACTTC. Translated: CASSSSDGYEQYF. This chain connects TRBV7-3 to TRBJ2-7; D unresolved. The CDR3 sequence is 13 residues long. Germline lookup yields CDR1 SGHTA and CDR2 FQGTGA. Deletions cut 4 bases from V and 4 bases from J, with 11 bases between.

This clone has only one observation. The rearrangement uses TRBV6-5 and TRBJ1-4, with 10 bases identical to TRBD1. This CDR3 spans 14 amino acids. The junction had 3 bases not matched to a gene; V was cut back by 5 bases and J by 6 bases. CDR1 is MNHEY, CDR2 SVGAGI, per germline. The CDR3 is CASSRDRGYEKLFF. Written as DNA, the CDR3 is TGTGCCAGCAGTAGGGACAGGGGATATGAAAAACTGTTTTTT.

The chain employs TRBV5-1 and TRBJ1-2; the D gene is possibly TRBD1 (5 bases). From germline, CDR1 is SGHRS and CDR2 YFSETQ. V was cut by 1 base and J by 8 bases, with 15 bases left in between. This CDR3 is built from 14 residues. Here the CDR3 reads CASSLTTGSKGYTF. The CDR3 DNA reads TGCGCCAGCAGCTTGACTACAGGTTCTAAAGGCTACACCTTC. The complete variable domain, with remaining parts taken from reference TRBV5-1 and TRBJ1-2, reads KAGVTQTPRYLIKTRGQQVTLSCSPISGHRSVSWYQQTPGQGLQFLFEYFSETQRNKGNFPGRFSGRQFSNSRSEMNVSTLELGDSALYLCASSLTTGSKGYTFGSGTRLTVV.

The chain has TRBV3-1 (or the pseudogene TRBV3-2) and TRBJ2-7; 7 bases are shared with TRBD1. V lost 4 bases to trimming and J lost 11 bases; unmatched junction nucleotides: 11. Germline V gene lookup returns CDR1 LGHDT and CDR2 YNNKEL (reference sequence). CDR3 length equals 13 residues. DNA for the CDR3: TGTGCCAGCAGCCCCAGACAGGGTTTAACGGAGTACTTC. Protein product: CASSPRQGLTEYF.

The rearrangement joins TRBV7-8 to TRBJ2-1, with TRBD1 as a possible D gene (6 bases). This CDR3 spans 15 amino acids. In germline, CDR1 is SGHVS, CDR2 FQNEAQ. Trimming took 5 bases from V and 6 from J, leaving 17 bases between them. The CDR3 DNA is TGTGCCAGCAGCGTCGCTCCTTGGGGGCGCAATGAGCAGTTCTTC. Encoded protein: CASSVAPWGRNEQFF.

This clone has only one observation. The chain recombines TRBV23-1 with TRBJ1-5, with 11 bases identical to TRBD1. TRBV23-1 is designated an ORF whose function remains uncertain. J lost 4 bases, V lost 2 bases, and 19 bases had no gene match. The CDR3 extends over 21 amino acids. The CDR3 here is CASSQIHEGQGDVPRNQPQHF. In DNA, the CDR3 is TGCGCCAGCAGTCAAATCCACGAGGGACAGGGGGACGTCCCTCGGAATCAGCCCCAGCATTTT.

This clone was seen once. V and J are TRBV29-1 and TRBJ2-7; TRBD1 is a possible D gene (6 bases). The CDR3 contains 15 residues. V was pared by 1 base and J by 0 bases, with 13 bases between. Germline CDR1 is SQVTM and CDR2 is ANQGSEA. DNA of the CDR3: TGCAGCGTTGAAGGGGAGACAGGAGTCTCCTACGAGCAGTACTTC. Amino acid sequence: CSVEGETGVSYEQYF.

This clone was seen only a few times. The chain couples TRBV9 to TRBJ1-3; TRBD1 agrees at 11 bases. This CDR3 contains 17 residues. Germline CDR1 is SGDLS and CDR2 is YYNGEE. The J segment lost 2 bases and the V segment lost 3 bases, leaving 7 bases of the junction unmatched. Here the CDR3 reads CASSAGTGGVPGNTIYF. The DNA of the CDR3 is TGTGCCAGCAGCGCCGGGACAGGGGGAGTCCCTGGAAACACCATATATTTT.

V gene TRBV10-1 combines with J gene TRBJ2-1, with 12 bases that match TRBD2. V was pared by 5 bases and J by 7 bases, with 3 bases of the junction left unmatched. CDR1 is WNHNN, CDR2 SYGVQD, per germline (reference sequence). The CDR3 has 14 residues. The CDR3 coding sequence is TGCGCCAGCAGTAGACTAGCGGGAGAAAATGAGCAGTTCTTC. This gives the protein CASSRLAGENEQFF.

This clone occurred once. V gene TRBV7-2 combines with J gene TRBJ2-7; possible D gene TRBD1, 6 bases. Deletions cut 5 bases from V and 4 bases from J, with 21 bases between. The CDR3 is 16 amino acids. Germline values: CDR1 SGHTA, CDR2 FQGNSA. CDR3 protein: CASSPDSVSQLYEQYF. The CDR3 DNA sequence: TGTGCCAGCAGCCCGGACAGCGTCTCTCAGCTATACGAGCAGTACTTC. The full variable domain, in which reference TRBV7-2 and TRBJ2-7 provide the parts outside the CDR3, is GAGVSQSPSNKVTEKGKDVELRCDPISGHTALYWYRQSLGQGLEFLIYFQGNSAPDKSGLPSDRFSAERTGGSVSTLTIQRTQQEDSAVYLCASSPDSVSQLYEQYFGPGTRLTVT.

The chain links TRBV3-1 (or the pseudogene TRBV3-2) to TRBJ1-6; no reliable D call. The CDR3 runs 13 residues. V lost 3 bases and J lost 8, with 8 bases in between. Germline lookup yields CDR1 LGHDT and CDR2 YNNKEL (reference sequence). DNA of the CDR3: TGTGCCAGCAGCCATCATCGTGATTCACCCCTCCACTTT. Protein product: CASSHHRDSPLHF.

CDR3 DNA sequence: TGTGCCAGCAGCGCGTGGACAGGTCTCAATCAGCCCCAGCATTTT. It yields the protein CASSAWTGLNQPQHF. The gene calls are TRBV11-2 and TRBJ1-5; 7 nucleotides agree with TRBD1. V shed 5 bases, J shed 3 bases, and the junction held 7 bases outside the gene matches. The CDR3 sequence is 15 residues long. Germline CDR1 SGHAT, CDR2 FQNNGV.

The V gene is TRBV28, the J gene TRBJ1-3, with D maybe TRBD1 (6 bases). V was pared by 9 bases and J by 0 bases, with 15 bases between. This CDR3 contains 15 residues. CDR1 and CDR2 (germline): MDHEN, SYDVKM. As DNA, the CDR3 is TGTGCCAGTAGACCGGACAGATCCTCTGGAAACACCATATATTTT. Its translation is CASRPDRSSGNTIYF.

The rearrangement uses TRBV7-9 and TRBJ2-7, with 10 bases fitting TRBD1. Germline V lookup: CDR1 SEHNR, CDR2 FQNEAQ (reference sequence). V shed 5 bases, J shed 3 bases, and the junction held 10 bases outside the gene matches. This CDR3 comprises 16 residues. The CDR3 DNA sequence: TGTGCCAGCAGCGGCCGGGACAGGGGATGGGGCTACGAGCAGTACTTC. Encoded protein: CASSGRDRGWGYEQYF.